The clone carrying this T cell receptor (beta chain) was observed a single time. The data belong to a study of Graves' ophthalmopathy and Graves' hyperthyroidism. RNA transcripts served as template for amplifying TCR beta CDR3 sequences. Scientists carried out first-round RT-PCR using HTBI primers and then a second-round multiplex PCR. TCRdb reanalysed the multiplex PCR reads using MiXCR and keeps one entry per CDR3 protein. The table has under 60,000 distinct CDR3 sequences, more than 40% seen once. CDR1 is MNHNS, CDR2 SASEGT, per germline. V dropped 9 bases and J dropped 2 bases, with 16 bases sitting between them. The CDR3 is 14 amino acids.

This clonotype was obtained from an adult woman with Graves' ophthalmopathy. Material for sequencing was peripheral blood. This sequence joins TRBV6-1 and TRBJ1-1, with no clear D. CDR3 sequence: CASSPAGSNTEAFF. The CDR3, as DNA: TGTGCCAGTTCCCCCGCGGGCAGTAACACTGAAGCTTTCTTT.